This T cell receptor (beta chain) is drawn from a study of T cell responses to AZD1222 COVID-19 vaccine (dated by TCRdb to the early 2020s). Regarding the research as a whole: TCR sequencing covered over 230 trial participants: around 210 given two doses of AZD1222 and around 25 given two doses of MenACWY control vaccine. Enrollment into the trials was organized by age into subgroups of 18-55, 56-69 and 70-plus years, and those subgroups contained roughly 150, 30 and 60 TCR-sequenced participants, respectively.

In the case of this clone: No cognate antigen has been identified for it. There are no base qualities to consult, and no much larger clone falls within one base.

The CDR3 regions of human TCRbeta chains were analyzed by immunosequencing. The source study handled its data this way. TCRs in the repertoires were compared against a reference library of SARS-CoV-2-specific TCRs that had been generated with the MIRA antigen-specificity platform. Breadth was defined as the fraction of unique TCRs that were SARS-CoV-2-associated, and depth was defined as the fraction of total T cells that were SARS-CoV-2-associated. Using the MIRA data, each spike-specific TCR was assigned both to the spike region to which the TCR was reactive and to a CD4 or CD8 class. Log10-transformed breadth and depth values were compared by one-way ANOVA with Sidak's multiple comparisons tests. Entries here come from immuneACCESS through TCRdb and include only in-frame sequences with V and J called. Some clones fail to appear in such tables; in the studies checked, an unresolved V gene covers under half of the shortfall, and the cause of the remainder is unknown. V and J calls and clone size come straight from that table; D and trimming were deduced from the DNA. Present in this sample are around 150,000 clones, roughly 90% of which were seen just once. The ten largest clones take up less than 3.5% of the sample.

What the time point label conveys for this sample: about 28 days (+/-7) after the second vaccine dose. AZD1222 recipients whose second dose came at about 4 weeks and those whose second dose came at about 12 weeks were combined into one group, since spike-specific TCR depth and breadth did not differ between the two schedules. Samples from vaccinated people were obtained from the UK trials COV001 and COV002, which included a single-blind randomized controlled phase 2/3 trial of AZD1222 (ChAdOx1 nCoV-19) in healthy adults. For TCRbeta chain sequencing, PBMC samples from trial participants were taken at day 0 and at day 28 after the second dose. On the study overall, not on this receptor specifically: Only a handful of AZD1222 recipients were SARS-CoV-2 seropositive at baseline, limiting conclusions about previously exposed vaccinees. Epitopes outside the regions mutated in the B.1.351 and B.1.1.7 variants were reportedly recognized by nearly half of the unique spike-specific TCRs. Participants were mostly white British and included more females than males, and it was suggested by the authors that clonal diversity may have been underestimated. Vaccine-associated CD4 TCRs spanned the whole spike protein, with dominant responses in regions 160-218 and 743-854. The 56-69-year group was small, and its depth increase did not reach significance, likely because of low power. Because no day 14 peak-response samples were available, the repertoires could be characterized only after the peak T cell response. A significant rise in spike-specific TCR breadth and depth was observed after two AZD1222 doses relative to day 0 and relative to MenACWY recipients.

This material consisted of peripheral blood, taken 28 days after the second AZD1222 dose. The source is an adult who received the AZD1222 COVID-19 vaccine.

The nucleotide sequence reads as follows: TGTGCCAGCAGCTTTAGTCTGGGCACCAGCACCGGGGAGCTGTTTTTT. This sequence encodes CASSFSLGTSTGELFF. Recombination joined TRBV7-6 with TRBJ2-2, with no confident D gene call. CDR1 and CDR2 (SGHVS, FNYEAQ) derive from the germline V gene. V loses 3 bases of germline sequence and J loses 4 bases, and the interval between the two ends is 15 bases. Spanning cysteine to phenylalanine, the CDR3 consists of 16 amino acids. Just the 48-base CDR3 DNA is kept, in frame starting at base 1.